In this sample, the clone carrying this T cell receptor (beta chain) turned up many times. What it binds is unknown. The data were obtained in a study of human T cells and chemical hapten exposure. Specified time point: patch test 2, 6 weeks after DPC sensitization. Regarding treatment: therapeutic diphenylcyclopropenone sensitization with weekly scalp DPC. Prior to application of each patch test, blood was drawn. Total RNA was isolated from whole blood that had not been fractionated. Per germline, CDR1 SGHVS and CDR2 FNYEAQ. This CDR3 is built from 12 residues. Trimming shortened V by 4 bases and J by 4 bases, and 8 bases separated the two germline ends. What the library attached to individual cDNA molecules were unique molecular identifiers. MiXCR, run by TCRdb on the RACE reads, gives a single entry per CDR3 protein. The repertoire holds about 40,000 distinct CDR3 sequences, with 3% to 3.5% as singletons.

Findings and caveats of the study: TCRs at high frequency, those above 1 in 1000, did not change with DPC sensitization.

This TCR was recovered from a man aged 40-49 years with alopecia areata. Some clones in this sample may be carry-over from other donors' samples. The material sequenced was whole blood, taken in connection with sensitization to the hapten diphenylcyclopropenone (DPC). This chain connects TRBV7-6 to TRBJ2-7; D remains ambiguous. CDR3 nucleotides: TGTGCCAGCAGCTCCTGGGGTTACGAGCAGTACTTC. It encodes CASSSWGYEQYF.